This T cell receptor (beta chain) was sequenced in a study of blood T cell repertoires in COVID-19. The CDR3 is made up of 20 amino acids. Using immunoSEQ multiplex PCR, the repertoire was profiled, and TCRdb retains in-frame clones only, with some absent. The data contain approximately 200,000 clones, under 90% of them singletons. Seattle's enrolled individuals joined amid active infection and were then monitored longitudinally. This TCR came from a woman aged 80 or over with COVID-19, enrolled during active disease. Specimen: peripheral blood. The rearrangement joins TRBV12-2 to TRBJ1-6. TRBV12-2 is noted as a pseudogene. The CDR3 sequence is CASRRTSRLGSGSYNSPLHF. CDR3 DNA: TGTGCAAGTCGCCGAACGAGCAGGTTAGGGAGTGGCTCCTATAATTCACCCCTCCACTTT.